This T cell receptor (beta chain) was identified in a study of cytomegalovirus exposure and HLA in healthy donors. Primers: 60 Vbeta forward and 13 Jbeta reverse. The method was immunoSEQ multiplex PCR; TCRdb's version includes in-frame clones alone and lacks a portion of them. In the table there are about 89,000 clones, around 86% of which are singletons. The germline CDR1 and CDR2 sequences are MNHNS and SASEGT. V lost 6 bases to trimming and J lost 10 bases, with 24 bases between them. The CDR3 spans 15 residues. Study findings and constraints: HLA allele associations emerged for about 18,000 TCR beta sequences in a later analysis, at 0.05 false discovery rate. A later analysis showed HLA-associated TCR beta chains outstripping equally common others in clonal expansion. Reports indicate that TCR beta sequences accurately predicted the HLA-A and HLA-B alleles of most subjects.

With respect to this clone: Antigen: not known.

Source material: PBMCs. This receptor was identified in a female donor in good health and CMV-seropositive. J is TRBJ1-2 and V is TRBV6-1; D unresolved. The CDR3 DNA reads as TGTGCCAGCAGCATAAAGGTTCCAGGAGGCCGGCTCTACACCTTC. It specifies CASSIKVPGGRLYTF.